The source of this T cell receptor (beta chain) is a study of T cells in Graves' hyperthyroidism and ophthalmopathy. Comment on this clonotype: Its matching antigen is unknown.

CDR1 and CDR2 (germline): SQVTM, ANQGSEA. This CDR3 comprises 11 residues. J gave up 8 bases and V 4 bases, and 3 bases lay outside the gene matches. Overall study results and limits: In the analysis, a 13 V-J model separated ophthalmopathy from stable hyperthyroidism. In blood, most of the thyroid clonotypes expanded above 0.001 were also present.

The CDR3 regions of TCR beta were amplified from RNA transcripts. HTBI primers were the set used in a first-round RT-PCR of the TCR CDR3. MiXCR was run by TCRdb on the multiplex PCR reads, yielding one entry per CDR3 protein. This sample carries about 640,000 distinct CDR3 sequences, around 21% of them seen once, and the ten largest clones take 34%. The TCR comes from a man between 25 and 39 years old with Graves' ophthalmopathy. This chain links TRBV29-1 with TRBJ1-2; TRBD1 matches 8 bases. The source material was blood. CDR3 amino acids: CSVADREGYTF. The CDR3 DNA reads TGCAGCGTTGCGGACAGGGAGGGCTACACCTTC.